The rows below give T cell receptor beta chains drawn from one sample of a study of PD-1 blockade in mismatch repair-deficient tumors. Repertoires were generated with immunoSEQ multiplex PCR, while TCRdb's copy carries only in-frame clones and drops some. The sample holds some 100,000 clones, about 79% seen once. The sample here was peripheral blood, taken roughly eight months after starting pembrolizumab. The receptors were gathered from an adult with mismatch repair-deficient cancer. Each CDR3 is given with its conserved first and last residue. Clone size is given for some rows only: seen once, a few or many times, or a class if the clone is expanded.

CASSLGLAGVTGELFF,TRBJ2-2,.,TRBV11-2
CASSQTVHTVEANYGYTF,TRBJ1-2,.,TRBV4-1
CASSHTPGQSYEQYF,TRBJ2-7,.,TRBV6-5
CASSVQGLAVSSYNEQFF,TRBJ2-1,.,TRBV19
CASSAGQYNTEAFF,TRBJ1-1,.,TRBV7-3
CASSDDRWTAEAFF,TRBJ1-1,.,TRBV6-1
CASSAGQGEQRSEKLFF,TRBJ1-4,.,TRBV9
CASSKTRQGSREQYF,TRBJ2-7,.,TRBV6-5
CASGDRGLKFANTGELFF,TRBJ2-2,.,TRBV7-3
CASVLIQGKNTEAFF,TRBJ1-1,.,TRBV6-6
CATSREREAGYEQYF,TRBJ2-7,few,TRBV15
CASRRAGTNTGELFF,TRBJ2-2,.,TRBV30
CASSYRGAGYNEQFF,TRBJ2-1,.,TRBV6-5
CASSGRHQTYNEQFF,TRBJ2-1,.,TRBV9
CASSSGQNYEQYF,TRBJ2-7,few,TRBV7-7
CASSQESGSGRDQETQYF,TRBJ2-5,.,TRBV4-2
CASSPFVREWTDTQYF,TRBJ2-3,.,TRBV7-9
CASSVAGPLEKLFF,TRBJ1-4,.,TRBV2
CASSFRQGRAFF,TRBJ1-1,.,TRBV19
CASSLERPRVYNEQFF,TRBJ2-1,.,TRBV11-2
CASGLVRWGEVLNTEAFF,TRBJ1-1,few,TRBV12-5
CASSVRPGQGTGELFF,TRBJ2-2,.,TRBV9
CASSQTSGGTDTQYF,TRBJ2-3,few,TRBV7-3
CASSSFGDIYNEQFF,TRBJ2-1,.,TRBV7-9
CASSRYSDSYEQYF,TRBJ2-7,.,TRBV7-9
CASSLSGTGDTEAFF,TRBJ1-1,.,TRBV27
CASSLGWLAVSF,TRBJ2-3,.,TRBV7-2
CATTGNFVRNEQFF,TRBJ2-1,.,TRBV19
CASSQGTGQGGYNEQFF,TRBJ2-1,.,TRBV4-2
CASSEDSGAPYEQYF,TRBJ2-7,.,TRBV6-1
CASSRHGELGELFF,TRBJ2-2,.,TRBV9
CASSLVVRANTEAFF,TRBJ1-1,.,TRBV7-2
CASSSTGNQPQHF,TRBJ1-5,few,TRBV6-6
CASSLSDRGNTEAFF,TRBJ1-1,.,TRBV7-8
CASSMDRDSYTGELFF,TRBJ2-2,.,TRBV19
CAWSTEGIGAYGYTF,TRBJ1-2,once,TRBV30
CASSQEDRAYEQYF,TRBJ2-7,few,TRBV4-3
CASSLTLANTDTQYF,TRBJ2-3,.,TRBV6-5
CASSQSGLPMNTEAFF,TRBJ1-1,.,TRBV23-1
CASSLAVAYEQYF,.,.,TRBV5-1
CASGSQGATEAFF,TRBJ1-1,once,TRBV12-5
CAWSAGSGYTF,TRBJ1-2,.,TRBV30
CASSHPPGLRPLINNEQFF,TRBJ2-1,.,TRBV4-1
CASSDTYGYTF,TRBJ1-2,.,TRBV6-5
CATSKGSSGEQETQYF,TRBJ2-5,.,TRBV15
CASGSASIYEQYF,TRBJ2-7,.,TRBV12-5
CASSQFIANYGYTF,TRBJ1-2,.,TRBV4-1
CASSLGGSGGTYEQYF,TRBJ2-7,.,TRBV7-9
CASSFRDRPTYGYTF,TRBJ1-2,once,TRBV28
CASSGQVIQYF,TRBJ2-7,.,TRBV7-9
CASSQGQWEQFF,TRBJ2-1,once,TRBV7-8
CASQGPLQTQYF,TRBJ2-5,.,TRBV14